This TCR beta chain stems from a study of CD8 T cells in ankylosing spondylitis. Study-level results: Relatively scarce in peripheral blood, disease-linked clones were CD8+. Blood of patients with ankylosing spondylitis appeared to be characterized by a TCR beta motif of several highly homologous variants. There were earlier reports of some motif variants in reactive arthritis synovial fluid and blood. Researchers reportedly found disease-linked clones significantly enriched in matched ankylosing spondylitis synovial fluid.

Each CDR3 protein is one row after TCRdb ran MiXCR on the 5' RACE reads. Of about 160,000 distinct CDR3 sequences listed, 15% to 20% are singletons. This clonotype has ten or more counts. Its target is not known. Germline lookup yields CDR1 MGHRA and CDR2 YSYEKL. The CDR3 loop spans 15 amino acids. After removal of 1 base from V and 10 bases from J, the junction contained 7 bases not matched to a gene. The sequenced sample consisted of blood, either unsorted or a sorted T cell fraction (not recorded which). The TCR was taken from a male donor with ankylosing spondylitis or in good health (not recorded which). This rearrangement joins TRBV4-1 to TRBJ2-1, with 10 bases aligning to TRBD2. The CDR3 loop is CASSQAQREGPEQFF. The CDR3, as DNA: TGCGCCAGCAGCCAAGCTCAGCGGGAGGGCCCCGAGCAGTTCTTC.